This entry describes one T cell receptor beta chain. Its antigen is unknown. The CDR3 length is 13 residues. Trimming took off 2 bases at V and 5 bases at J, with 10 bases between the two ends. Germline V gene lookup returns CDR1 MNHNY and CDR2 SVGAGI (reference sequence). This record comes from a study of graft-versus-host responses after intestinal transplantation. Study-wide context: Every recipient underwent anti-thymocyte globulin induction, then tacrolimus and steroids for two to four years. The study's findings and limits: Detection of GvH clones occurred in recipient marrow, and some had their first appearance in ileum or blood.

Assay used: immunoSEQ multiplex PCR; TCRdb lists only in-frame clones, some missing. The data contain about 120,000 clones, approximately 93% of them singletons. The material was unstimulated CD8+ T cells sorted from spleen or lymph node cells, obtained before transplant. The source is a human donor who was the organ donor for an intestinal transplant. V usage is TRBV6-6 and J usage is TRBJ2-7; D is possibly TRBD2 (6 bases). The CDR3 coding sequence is TGTGCCAGCAGTTACGTGGGAGGAGACGAGCAGTACTTC. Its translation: CASSYVGGDEQYF.